A single sample is the source of the 9 T cell receptor beta chains below, sequenced in a study of cytomegalovirus exposure and HLA in healthy donors (dated by TCRdb to between 2016 and 2019). Library preparation employed the immunoSEQ multiplex PCR assay. The multiplex PCR relied on a mix of 60 forward primers for TCR Vbeta segments and 13 reverse primers for TCR Jbeta segments. Here the immuneACCESS table is served through TCRdb, limited to in-frame sequences with V and J called. Missing clones are a known gap in these copies; in checked studies unresolved V genes cover under half, and the rest lacks a known reason. This sample holds approximately 110,000 clones; 65% to 80% were observed only once. 3% to 4% of the sample belongs to the ten largest clones. Sequencing was carried out using PBMCs. The receptors here all came from a woman aged 40-49 years in good health and CMV-seronegative.

The chain links TRBV29-1 to TRBJ1-5, with D possibly being TRBD1 (5 bases). Between the trimmed V and J ends, which lost 4 bases and 10 bases, there was a span of 20 bases. The germline CDR1 and CDR2 sequences are SQVTM and ANQGSEA. The CDR3 is 14 amino acids. The CDR3 loop is CSVAIGTASEPQHF. CDR3 in DNA: TGCAGCGTTGCCATCGGGACGGCTAGCGAACCCCAGCATTTT. The variable domain in full, with the rest retrieved from reference TRBV29-1 and TRBJ1-5, is SAVISQKPSRDICQRGTSLTIQCQVDSQVTMMFWYRQQPGQSLTLIATANQGSEATYESGFVIDKFPISRPNLTFSTLTVSNMSPEDSSIYLCSVAIGTASEPQHFGDGTRLSIL.

This clone was seen only once. This same CDR3 is encoded by further DNA sequences in the sample. The CDR3 reads CASSLGRGTDTQYF. For the CDR3, the DNA is TGTGCCAGCAGCTTGGGCAGGGGCACAGATACGCAGTATTTT. J is TRBJ2-3 and V is TRBV11-3; a possible D gene is TRBD1 (5 bases). Trimming removed 3 bases from V and 1 base from J, with 8 bases in between. CDR3 length equals 14 residues. Germline CDR1 and CDR2: SGHNT and YENEEA.

The rearrangement joins TRBV29-1 to TRBJ2-2; 10 bases agree with TRBD1. Germline CDR1 reads SQVTM; CDR2 reads ANQGSEA. The CDR3 totals 14 residues. V lost 6 bases, J lost 3 bases, and 4 bases stayed unmatched. The CDR3 loop is CSVGQGVDTGELFF. In DNA, the CDR3 is TGCAGCGTAGGACAGGGGGTAGACACCGGGGAGCTGTTTTTT.

The chain couples TRBV28 to TRBJ1-1; no clear D. The V end lost 6 bases, the J end lost 0 bases, and 17 bases lay between the germline ends. CDR3 length equals 16 residues. Looked up from germline, CDR1 is MDHEN and CDR2 is SYDVKM. CDR3 region: CASSLPAGGMNTEAFF. The CDR3 DNA is TGTGCCAGCAGCCTCCCTGCGGGAGGGATGAACACTGAAGCTTTCTTT. Drawing the rest from reference TRBV28 and TRBJ1-1, the complete variable domain is DVKVTQSSRYLVKRTGEKVFLECVQDMDHENMFWYRQDPGLGLRLIYFSYDVKMKEKGDIPEGYSVSREKKERFSLILESASTNQTSMYLCASSLPAGGMNTEAFFGQGTRLTVV.

This sequence joins TRBV5-1 and TRBJ2-1; perhaps TRBD2 as D (6 bases). This CDR3 contains 16 residues. Per germline, CDR1 SGHRS and CDR2 YFSETQ. V lost 1 base and J lost 4, with 15 bases in between. CDR3 sequence: CASSLRASAPYNEQFF. The DNA for the CDR3 is TGCGCCAGCAGCTTGCGGGCTAGCGCCCCTTACAATGAGCAGTTCTTC.

Comments on this clone: This sample includes further DNA sequences coding for the same CDR3. This chain uses TRBV9 with TRBJ1-3; unclear D gene. V dropped 0 bases and J dropped 2 bases, with 9 bases sitting between them. Germline assignment: CDR1 SGDLS and CDR2 YYNGEE. The CDR3 is 15 residues long. The chain's CDR3 is CASSVGTGTGNTIYF. For the CDR3, the DNA is TGTGCCAGCAGCGTAGGGACGGGGACTGGAAACACCATATATTTT.

The chain has TRBV30 and TRBJ2-1; TRBD1 matches 8 bases. The V segment lost 4 bases and the J segment 3 bases; nucleotides outside the gene matches: 2. Germline CDR1 GTSNPN, CDR2 SVGIG (reference sequence). The CDR3 sequence is 13 residues long. For the CDR3, the DNA is TGTGCCTGGAACAGGGGGTACTACAATGAGCAGTTCTTC. It codes for CAWNRGYYNEQFF.

This rearrangement joins TRBV28 to TRBJ1-5; the D is unclear. Trimming shortened V by 5 bases and J by 4 bases, and 15 bases separated the two germline ends. This CDR3 is built from 15 residues. Germline assignment: CDR1 MDHEN and CDR2 SYDVKM. CDR3 in DNA: TGTGCCAGCAGTCCTCGTGGGCAGTTAAATCAGCCCCAGCATTTT. It encodes CASSPRGQLNQPQHF.

The chain recombines TRBV4-2 with TRBJ2-2; possibly TRBD2 for D (5 bases). V was shortened by 1 base and J by 1 base, with 13 bases between the two germline ends. Looked up from germline, CDR1 is LGHNA and CDR2 is YNFKEQ. The CDR3 totals 17 residues. Here the CDR3 reads CASSQGRAGENTGELFF. DNA of the CDR3: TGTGCCAGCAGCCAAGGACGGGCCGGGGAGAACACCGGGGAGCTGTTTTTT.